This TCR beta chain is drawn from a study of T cells in Graves' hyperthyroidism and ophthalmopathy. CDR3 length: 17 residues. V lost 4 bases to trimming and J lost 3 bases; unmatched junction nucleotides: 4. Germline V lookup: CDR1 MGHRA, CDR2 YSYEKL. Study conclusions and caveats: Ophthalmopathy was identified by the model a median around 6.3 months ahead of onset.

This clonotype was detected only a few times. Antigen unknown. Authors of the study amplified TCR beta CDR3 regions from RNA transcripts. The HTBI set primed first-round TCR CDR3 RT-PCR. MiXCR, applied by TCRdb to the multiplex PCR reads, yields one record per CDR3 protein. The table shows about 590,000 distinct CDR3 sequences, with around 16% occurring only once. The V and J genes are TRBV4-1 and TRBJ2-2; TRBD2 matches 14 bases. Source material: blood. The receptor's source is a woman in her twenties or thirties with Graves' hyperthyroidism. CDR3 nucleotides: TGCGCCAGCAGCCCGACTAGCGGGAGGGCGGACACCGGGGAGCTGTTTTTT. Translation: CASSPTSGRADTGELFF.